This T cell receptor (beta chain) was profiled in a study of persistence of HIV-infected CD4 T cells. Germline V gene data show CDR1 as SGHVS and CDR2 as FNYEAQ. V lost 5 bases, J lost 2 bases, and 15 bases lay in between. The CDR3 runs to 15 residues. Anti-CD3/anti-CD28 beads served as a nonspecific positive control stimulus. Sorting of responding CD4+ T cells relied on upregulated CD40 ligand together with CD69. This clone was observed once. Its antigen is unknown. The immunoSEQ assay was version 4, run in survey mode. Some clones are missing from TCRdb's copy, which holds only in-frame ones; the method was immunoSEQ multiplex PCR. The repertoire holds tens of thousands of clones, roughly nine tenths seen once, with roughly 0.45% in the top ten.

This TCR was sampled from an adult woman with HIV who was CMV-seropositive. The source was CD4+ T cells sorted from PBMCs after 18-hour stimulation, collected from a patient who received antiretroviral therapy. V gene TRBV7-6 combines with J gene TRBJ2-5; D unclear. The CDR3 protein is CASSTMAAAQETQYF. As DNA, the CDR3 is TGTGCCAGCAGCACTATGGCGGCGGCTCAAGAGACCCAGTACTTC. Together with reference TRBV7-6 and TRBJ2-5, the CDR3 gives the full variable domain: GAGVSQSPRYKVTKRGQDVALRCDPISGHVSLYWYRQALGQGPEFLTYFNYEAQQDKSGLPNDRFSAERPEGSISTLTIQRTEQRDSAMYRCASSTMAAAQETQYFGPGTRLLVL.